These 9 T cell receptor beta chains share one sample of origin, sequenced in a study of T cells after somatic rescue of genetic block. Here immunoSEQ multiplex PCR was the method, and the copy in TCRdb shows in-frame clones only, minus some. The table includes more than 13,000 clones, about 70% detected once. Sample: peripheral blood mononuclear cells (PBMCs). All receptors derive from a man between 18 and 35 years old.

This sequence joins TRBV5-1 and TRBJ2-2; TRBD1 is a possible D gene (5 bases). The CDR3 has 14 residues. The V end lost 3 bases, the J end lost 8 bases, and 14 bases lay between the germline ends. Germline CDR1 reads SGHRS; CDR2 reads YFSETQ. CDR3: CASSSSRGVGELFF. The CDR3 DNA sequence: TGCGCCAGCAGCTCGAGTAGGGGTGTGGGGGAGCTGTTTTTT.

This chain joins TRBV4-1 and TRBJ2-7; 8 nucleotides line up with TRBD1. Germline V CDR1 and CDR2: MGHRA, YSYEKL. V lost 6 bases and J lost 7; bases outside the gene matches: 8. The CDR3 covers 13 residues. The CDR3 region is CASRGTGPGEQYF. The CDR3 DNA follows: TGCGCCAGCAGGGGGACAGGCCCCGGGGAGCAGTACTTC.

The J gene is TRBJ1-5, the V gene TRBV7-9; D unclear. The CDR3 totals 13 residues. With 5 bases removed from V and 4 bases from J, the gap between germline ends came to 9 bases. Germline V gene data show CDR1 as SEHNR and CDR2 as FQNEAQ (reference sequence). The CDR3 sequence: CASSPMGNQPQHF. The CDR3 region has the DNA TGTGCCAGCAGCCCGATGGGGAATCAGCCCCAGCATTTT.

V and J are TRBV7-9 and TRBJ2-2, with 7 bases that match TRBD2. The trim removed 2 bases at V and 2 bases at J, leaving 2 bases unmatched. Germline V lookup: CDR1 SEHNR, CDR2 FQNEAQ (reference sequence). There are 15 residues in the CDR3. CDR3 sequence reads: CASSLPGLNTGELFF. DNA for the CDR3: TGTGCCAGCAGCTTACCGGGACTAAACACCGGGGAGCTGTTTTTT.

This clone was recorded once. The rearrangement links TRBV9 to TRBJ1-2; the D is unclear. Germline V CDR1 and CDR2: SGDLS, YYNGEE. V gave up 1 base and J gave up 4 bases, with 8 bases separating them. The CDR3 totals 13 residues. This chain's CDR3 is CASSVPPFYGYTF. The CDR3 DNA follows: TGTGCCAGCAGCGTACCCCCGTTCTATGGCTACACCTTC.

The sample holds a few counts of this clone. The DNA of the CDR3 is TGTGCCACCCGAAACCTAGCGGGAAATGAGCAGTTCTTC. As protein: CATRNLAGNEQFF. The chain has TRBV6-6 and TRBJ2-1; 9 nucleotides match TRBD2. The CDR3 is 13 residues long. Germline loops: CDR1 MNHNY, CDR2 SVGAGI (reference sequence). V shed 10 bases, J shed 7 bases, and the junction held 8 bases outside the gene matches.

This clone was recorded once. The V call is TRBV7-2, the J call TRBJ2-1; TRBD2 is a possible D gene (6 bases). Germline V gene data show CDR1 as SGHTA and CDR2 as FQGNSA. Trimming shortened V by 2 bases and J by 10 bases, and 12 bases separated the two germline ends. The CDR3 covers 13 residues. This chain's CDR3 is CASSLPTRNEQFF. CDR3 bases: TGTGCCAGCAGCTTACCGACTAGAAACGAGCAGTTCTTC. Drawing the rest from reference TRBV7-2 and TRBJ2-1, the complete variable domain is GAGVSQSPSNKVTEKGKDVELRCDPISGHTALYWYRQSLGQGLEFLIYFQGNSAPDKSGLPSDRFSAERTGGSVSTLTIQRTQQEDSAVYLCASSLPTRNEQFFGPGTRLTVL.

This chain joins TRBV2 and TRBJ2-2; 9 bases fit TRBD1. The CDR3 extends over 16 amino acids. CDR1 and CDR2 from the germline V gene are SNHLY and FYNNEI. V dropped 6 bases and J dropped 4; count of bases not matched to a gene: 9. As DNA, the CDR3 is TGTGCCAGCAGCCTATGGACAGGGGCCATCACCGGGGAGCTGTTTTTT. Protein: CASSLWTGAITGELFF. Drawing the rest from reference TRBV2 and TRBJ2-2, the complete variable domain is EPEVTQTPSHQVTQMGQEVILRCVPISNHLYFYWYRQILGQKVEFLVSFYNNEISEKSEIFDDQFSVERPDGSNFTLKIRSTKLEDSAMYFCASSLWTGAITGELFFGEGSRLTVL.

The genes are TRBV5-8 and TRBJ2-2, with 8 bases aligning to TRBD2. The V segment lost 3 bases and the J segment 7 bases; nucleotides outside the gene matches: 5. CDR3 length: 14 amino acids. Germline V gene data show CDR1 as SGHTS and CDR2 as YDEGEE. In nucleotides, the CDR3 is TGTGCCAGCAGCTCCCGACTAGCGTTCGGGGAGCTGTTTTTT. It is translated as CASSSRLAFGELFF.